The present T cell receptor (beta chain) was sequenced within a study of blood T cells in healthy people across ages. This clonotype was observed many times. Its antigen is still unknown. For the second PCR, which ran for about 6 to 11 cycles, a sample-barcoded 5' primer and a J-beta primer mix were used. Via MiXCR, TCRdb re-called the 5' RACE reads, giving one row per CDR3 protein. This table holds about 670,000 distinct CDR3 sequences, approximately 52% found once. General study results and limits: Age brought a roughly linear fall in TCR beta diversity measured per million T cells.

Germline V lookup: CDR1 MGHRA, CDR2 YSYEKL. V dropped 7 bases and J dropped 0 bases, with 10 bases sitting between them. The CDR3 contains 14 residues. Investigators took approximately 10 milliliters of peripheral blood from every donor. The TCR was taken from an elderly woman in good health. Sequenced sample: blood. The J gene is TRBJ2-1, the V gene TRBV4-1, with D perhaps being TRBD1 or TRBD2 (6 bases each). The chain's CDR3 is CASNGGRSYNEQFF. The CDR3 nucleotides read TGCGCCAGCAACGGGGGCCGCTCCTACAATGAGCAGTTCTTC.